One sample yielded the 20 T cell receptor beta chains listed below, sequenced in a study of blood T cell repertoires in COVID-19. Produced via immunoSEQ multiplex PCR; TCRdb's table is partial and in-frame only. The sample lists hundreds of thousands of clones, more than 85% occurring once. The sample was peripheral blood. These receptor sequences come from a man aged 40-55 years with acute or convalescent COVID-19.

The chain uses TRBV6-5 and TRBJ2-1, with TRBD2 identical over 12 bases. With 7 bases clipped from V and 4 bases from J, the junction kept 5 bases outside the gene matches. This CDR3 is built from 15 residues. The V gene's germline CDR1 is MNHEY and CDR2 SVGAGI. The CDR3 here is CASTRLAGEYNEQFF. CDR3 nucleotides: TGTGCCAGCACCCGACTAGCGGGAGAGTACAATGAGCAGTTCTTC.

This chain links TRBV6-5 with TRBJ2-7; 7 positions match TRBD1. The CDR3 is 15 residues long. V gave up 0 bases and J gave up 2 bases; unmatched junction bases: 4. Germline CDR1 and CDR2: MNHEY and SVGAGI. CDR3 nucleotides: TGTGCCAGCAGTTACTCGGACAGGTGGCCCTACGAGCAGTACTTC. It yields the protein CASSYSDRWPYEQYF.

This clone was seen only a few times. The genes are TRBV19 and TRBJ1-1; D ambiguous. V gave up 3 bases and J gave up 0 bases, with 11 bases separating them. Germline assignment: CDR1 LNHDA and CDR2 SQIVND (reference sequence). This CDR3 spans 15 amino acids. CDR3 region: CASSMAGLMNTEAFF. The CDR3 DNA sequence: TGTGCCAGTAGTATGGCAGGTCTCATGAACACTGAAGCTTTCTTT.

The CDR3 DNA reads TGCGCCAGCAGCTTGGCGGGACTAGCTCCTCGGGAGACCCAGTACTTC. As protein: CASSLAGLAPRETQYF. V and J are TRBV5-1 and TRBJ2-5, with 9 bases lining up with TRBD2. Germline V lookup: CDR1 SGHRS, CDR2 YFSETQ. Losses at the gene ends were 0 bases for V and 5 bases for J; bases not matched to a gene: 8. This CDR3 spans 16 amino acids.

The chain recombines TRBV6-5 with TRBJ1-6; TRBD1 aligns across 7 bases. The CDR3 covers 14 residues. Trimming cost V 6 bases and J 6 bases; bases outside gene matches: 5. Germline loops: CDR1 MNHEY, CDR2 SVGAGI. CDR3 in amino acids: CASSVTGINSPLHF. The CDR3 nucleotides read TGTGCCAGCAGCGTGACAGGGATTAATTCACCCCTCCACTTT.

The chain couples TRBV27 to TRBJ1-4; possibly TRBD1 for D (5 bases). The germline V gene has CDR1 MNHEY and CDR2 SMNVEV (reference sequence). The CDR3 is 14 amino acids. V lost 2 bases and J lost 5, with 9 bases in between. CDR3 in DNA: TGTGCCAGCAGTTTAGTGGGGCACAATGAAAAACTGTTTTTT. Protein: CASSLVGHNEKLFF. The full variable domain, rest sourced from reference TRBV27 and TRBJ1-4, is EAQVTQNPRYLITVTGKKLTVTCSQNMNHEYMSWYRQDPGLGLRQIYYSMNVEVTDKGDVPEGYKVSRKEKRNFPLILESPSPNQTSLYFCASSLVGHNEKLFFGSGTQLSVL.

The rearrangement joins TRBV24-1 to TRBJ1-5; D remains unclear. V gave up 3 bases and J gave up 7 bases, with 6 bases separating them. The CDR3 extends over 12 amino acids. Germline V gene data show CDR1 as KGHDR and CDR2 as SFDVKD. This chain's CDR3 is CATSDEEQPQHF. The DNA for the CDR3 is TGTGCCACCAGTGATGAAGAGCAGCCCCAGCATTTT.

The chain uses TRBV6-5 and TRBJ2-3; 7 bases agree with TRBD1. Germline CDR1 MNHEY, CDR2 SVGAGI. The CDR3 spans 14 residues. The trim removed 6 bases at V and 0 bases at J, leaving 3 bases unmatched. The CDR3 region is CASRGGLSTDTQYF. As DNA, the CDR3 is TGTGCCAGCAGAGGGGGCCTGAGCACAGATACGCAGTATTTT.

On this clone: An end of the junction does not agree with germline; a read error may underlie this. This chain joins TRBV2 and TRBJ2-7, with 12 positions matching TRBD2. Per germline, CDR1 SNHLY and CDR2 FYNNEI. The CDR3 runs to 14 residues. In DNA, the CDR3 is TGTGCCAGCAGTGCTCAGGGACTAGCGGGCGAAAAGGACTTC. Its protein product is CASSAQGLAGEKDF.

This clone has a single count. The rearrangement joins TRBV3-1 (or the pseudogene TRBV3-2) to TRBJ1-5, with a possible D match to TRBD1 (5 bases). CDR3 length equals 15 residues. V lost 2 bases, J lost 2 bases, and 10 bases lay in between. Per the germline V gene, CDR1 is LGHDT and CDR2 is YNNKEL (reference sequence). DNA for the CDR3: TGTGCCAGCAGCCAAAGGGGTGGAGGCAATCAGCCCCAGCATTTT. It specifies CASSQRGGGNQPQHF.

This chain joins TRBV3-1 (or the pseudogene TRBV3-2) and TRBJ2-3, with a possible D match to TRBD1 (5 bases). The V and J ends lost 8 bases and 2 bases respectively, with 14 bases between them. Germline V gene data show CDR1 as LGHDT and CDR2 as YNNKEL (reference sequence). The CDR3 runs to 14 residues. CDR3 in amino acids: CASSREVVTDTQYF. CDR3 coding DNA: TGTGCCAGCTCCAGGGAAGTCGTCACAGATACGCAGTATTTT.

This clone was counted once. The chain's CDR3 is CASRNPTGGAGQYF. In DNA, the CDR3 is TGTGCCAGCAGAAACCCGACAGGGGGCGCGGGGCAGTACTTC. The rearrangement links TRBV6-5 to TRBJ2-7, with 10 bases matching TRBD1. The ends lost 6 bases at V and 9 bases at J; junction bases unmatched: 11. The germline gives CDR1 MNHEY, CDR2 SVGAGI. This CDR3 region has 14 residues.

The chain uses TRBV28 and TRBJ1-5; D call uncertain. The V end was cut by 6 bases, the J end by 3 bases, with 15 bases between. CDR3 length: 15 amino acids. The germline V gene encodes CDR1 MDHEN and CDR2 SYDVKM. The CDR3 is CASSSDGVPNQPQHF. The CDR3 DNA follows: TGTGCCAGCAGCTCCGACGGGGTACCCAATCAGCCCCAGCATTTT.

This clone was seen more than once but under ten times. The J gene is TRBJ2-1, the V gene TRBV4-2, with D perhaps TRBD2 (5 bases). V dropped 1 base and J dropped 6 bases, with 10 bases sitting between them. This CDR3 region has 14 residues. CDR1 and CDR2 from the germline V gene are LGHNA and YNFKEQ. The chain's CDR3 is CASSQGGGSNEQFF. The CDR3 bases are TGTGCCAGCAGCCAAGGAGGTGGGAGCAATGAGCAGTTCTTC.

The chain couples TRBV5-4 to TRBJ2-5; TRBD1 matches at 9 bases. The CDR3 totals 17 residues. The V segment lost 2 bases and the J segment 2 bases; nucleotides outside the gene matches: 10. The germline gives CDR1 SGHNT, CDR2 YYREEE (reference sequence). Written as DNA, the CDR3 is TGTGCCAGCAGCTTCAGTCCCGGGACAGGGATTCAAGAGACCCAGTACTTC. It translates to CASSFSPGTGIQETQYF.

The CDR3 nucleotides are TGTGCCAGCAGTTTGGGACTAGCGCAAAGAAGAAGCTACGAGCAGTACTTC. The encoded protein is CASSLGLAQRRSYEQYF. This chain connects TRBV27 to TRBJ2-7; 10 bases align to TRBD2. V lost 3 bases and J lost 3; bases outside the gene matches: 11. Germline V CDR1 and CDR2: MNHEY, SMNVEV (reference sequence). CDR3 length: 17 residues.

The V gene is TRBV6-5, the J gene TRBJ1-1; weak D call: TRBD1 (6 bases). Trimming removed 6 bases at V and 10 bases at J, with 18 bases between. The length of the CDR3 is 13 residues. From germline, CDR1 is MNHEY and CDR2 SVGAGI. In nucleotides, the CDR3 is TGTGCCAGCAGAATGGGCCGGACAGCCGGAGCTTTCTTT. This codes for CASRMGRTAGAFF.

The CDR3 protein is CASRDRGSPLHF. The CDR3 region has the DNA TGTGCCAGCAGGGACAGGGGTTCACCCCTCCACTTT. The genes are TRBV27 and TRBJ1-6; 9 nucleotides line up with TRBD1. CDR1 MNHEY and CDR2 SMNVEV come from the germline V gene (reference sequence). V gave up 6 bases and J gave up 9 bases; unmatched junction bases: 0. The CDR3 has 12 amino acids.

This chain links TRBV9 with TRBJ1-5; maybe TRBD1 (6 bases). The CDR3 is made up of 14 amino acids. The V gene lost 3 bases and the J gene lost 4 bases, with 11 bases spanning the gap. Per germline, CDR1 SGDLS and CDR2 YYNGEE. CDR3 protein: CASSAHTGNQPQHF. The CDR3 nucleotides are TGTGCCAGCAGCGCCCATACAGGGAATCAGCCCCAGCATTTT.

The rearrangement uses TRBV7-2 and TRBJ2-3; 7 positions agree with TRBD2. Trimming took 5 bases from V and 3 from J; bases not matched to a gene: 14. The CDR3 is 17 residues long. The germline V gene has CDR1 SGHTA and CDR2 FQGNSA. This CDR3 reads CASSASPPGLLTDTQYF. CDR3 in DNA: TGTGCCAGCAGCGCGTCTCCCCCGGGACTATTGACAGATACGCAGTATTTT.